Included here is one TCR beta chain sequence, with context. Its specificity is unknown. The CDR3 loop spans 13 amino acids. V dropped 5 bases and J dropped 4 bases, with 12 bases sitting between them. Germline lookup yields CDR1 SGHVS and CDR2 FNYEAQ. This specimen belongs to a study of blood T cells in healthy people across ages. Notes on the study in general: Diversity of TCR beta correlated strongly with naive T cell percentage.

Sample-barcoded 5' priming and a J-beta primer mix drove a second PCR of about 7 to 11 cycles. MiXCR, applied by TCRdb to the 5' RACE reads, yields one record per CDR3 protein. The sample has about 780,000 distinct CDR3 sequences; about half are singletons. The study recruited healthy Caucasian donors from Russia who were aged about 6 to 90. This receptor was taken from a man at least 80 years old in good health. Input material: blood. The rearrangement uses TRBV7-6 and TRBJ2-7; tentative D call: TRBD2 (6 bases). CDR3 sequence reads: CASSPLEGYEQYF. In DNA, the CDR3 is TGTGCCAGCAGCCCTCTGGAGGGATACGAGCAGTACTTC.